The clone carrying this T cell receptor beta chain was picked up many times. The data are from a study of human T cells and chemical hapten exposure. Time point described: pre-sensitization, week 0. Treatment noted: therapeutic diphenylcyclopropenone sensitization with weekly scalp DPC. TCRdb reprocessed the RACE reads with MiXCR, giving one entry per CDR3 protein. The sample lists fewer than 350,000 distinct CDR3 sequences, over 7.5% occurring once. Germline loops: CDR1 SGHRS, CDR2 YFSETQ. This CDR3 has 16 residues. Trimming stripped 1 base from V and 2 bases from J, with 13 bases between. The V and J genes are TRBV5-1 and TRBJ2-1; D possibly corresponds to TRBD1 (6 bases). This receptor was taken from a man between 18 and 35 years old with alopecia areata. Some clones in this sample may be carry-over from other donors' samples. Source: whole blood, taken in connection with sensitization to the hapten diphenylcyclopropenone (DPC). The CDR3 DNA follows: TGCGCCAGCAGCTTGCGGGACCCAGGGGCCTACAATGAGCAGTTCTTC. It is translated as CASSLRDPGAYNEQFF.